These T cell receptor beta chains were read from a single sample in a study of T cell repertoires in cytomegalovirus infection. One entry per CDR3 protein, called by TCRdb with MiXCR from the reads. The repertoire has 500,000 to 600,000 distinct CDR3 sequences, more than 15% of them found once; the top ten carry roughly a quarter. The material sequenced was CD8+ T cells from PBMCs. These receptors originate from a human donor in good health (CMV status not recorded). Some clones in this sample may be carry-over from other donors' samples. Both conserved end residues are part of each CDR3. The order of the fields is D gene, V gene, clone size, J gene, CDR3 protein, CDR3 DNA. The D gene is left open where the match is weak. Not all rows give a size; the values are once, few, many and, for expanded clones, a class.

d_call: TRBD1; v_call: TRBV28; clone_size: NA; j_call: TRBJ2-7; cdr3_aa: CASRGQVFSYEQYF; cdr3_nt: TGTGCCAGCAGGGGACAGGTCTTCTCCTACGAGCAGTACTTC
d_call: NA; v_call: TRBV19; clone_size: few; j_call: TRBJ1-2; cdr3_aa: CASSMWEIQNYGYTF; cdr3_nt: TGTGCCAGTAGTATGTGGGAGATACAGAACTATGGCTACACCTTC
d_call: NA; v_call: TRBV5-3; clone_size: NA; j_call: TRBJ2-6; cdr3_aa: CASLGRSWVLTF; cdr3_nt: TGTGCCAGTCTCGGGCGTTCGTGGGTCCTGACTTTC
d_call: NA; v_call: TRBV7-6; clone_size: many; j_call: TRBJ2-7; cdr3_aa: CASSLVLSDEQYF; cdr3_nt: TGTGCCAGCAGCCTAGTGCTCAGTGACGAGCAGTACTTC
d_call: NA; v_call: TRBV10-3; clone_size: many; j_call: TRBJ2-7; cdr3_aa: CAISPEGGSLSYEQYF; cdr3_nt: TGTGCCATCAGTCCCGAGGGGGGATCCCTATCCTACGAGCAGTACTTC
d_call: NA; v_call: TRBV6-5; clone_size: NA; j_call: TRBJ1-1; cdr3_aa: CASRVTLQGTEAFF; cdr3_nt: TGTGCCAGCAGGGTAACCTTACAGGGAACTGAAGCTTTCTTT
d_call: NA; v_call: TRBV11-2; clone_size: few; j_call: TRBJ1-2; cdr3_aa: CASSLVFARGKGSRGYTF; cdr3_nt: TGTGCCAGCAGCTTAGTCTTTGCCCGGGGAAAAGGGTCTCGTGGCTACACCTTC
d_call: NA; v_call: TRBV11-2; clone_size: NA; j_call: TRBJ2-2; cdr3_aa: CASSLNWAGSGELFF; cdr3_nt: TGTGCCAGCAGCCTAAACTGGGCAGGATCCGGGGAGCTGTTTTTT
d_call: NA; v_call: TRBV4-1; clone_size: few; j_call: TRBJ1-4; cdr3_aa: CASSQVAGGADEKLFF; cdr3_nt: TGCGCCAGCAGCCAAGTCGCGGGGGGGGCAGATGAAAAACTGTTTTTT
d_call: NA; v_call: TRBV6-1; clone_size: many; j_call: TRBJ2-7; cdr3_aa: CASPDEAYEQYF; cdr3_nt: TGTGCCAGCCCCGACGAGGCATACGAGCAGTACTTC
d_call: NA; v_call: TRBV4-1; clone_size: many; j_call: TRBJ1-2; cdr3_aa: CASSQGLTDSYGYTF; cdr3_nt: TGCGCCAGCAGCCAAGGTTTGACAGACAGCTATGGCTACACCTTC
d_call: TRBD1; v_call: TRBV20-1; clone_size: many; j_call: TRBJ1-2; cdr3_aa: CSAWDRGEDGYTF; cdr3_nt: TGCAGTGCTTGGGACAGGGGCGAGGATGGCTACACCTTC
d_call: TRBD2; v_call: TRBV7-3; clone_size: many; j_call: TRBJ2-1; cdr3_aa: CASSLSGTSVNEQFF; cdr3_nt: TGTGCCAGCAGCTTATCCGGGACTAGCGTGAATGAGCAGTTCTTC
d_call: NA; v_call: TRBV7-9; clone_size: many; j_call: TRBJ2-1; cdr3_aa: CASSFSGHEQFF; cdr3_nt: TGTGCCAGCAGCTTCTCTGGGCATGAGCAGTTCTTC
d_call: NA; v_call: TRBV14; clone_size: many; j_call: TRBJ2-7; cdr3_aa: CASSRGIRDPYEQYF; cdr3_nt: TGTGCCAGCAGCCGAGGGATCCGAGACCCCTACGAGCAGTACTTC
d_call: NA; v_call: TRBV28; clone_size: NA; j_call: TRBJ1-5; cdr3_aa: CASSPRQGRDQPQHF; cdr3_nt: TGTGCCAGCAGTCCCCGGCAGGGAAGGGATCAGCCCCAGCATTTT
d_call: TRBD2; v_call: TRBV12-3/TRBV12-4; clone_size: many; j_call: TRBJ2-1; cdr3_aa: CASSFRFASGSGNEQFF; cdr3_nt: TGTGCCAGCAGTTTCCGTTTTGCTAGCGGGAGTGGTAATGAGCAGTTCTTC
d_call: TRBD1; v_call: TRBV7-9; clone_size: many; j_call: TRBJ2-4; cdr3_aa: CASSLTQGERYF; cdr3_nt: TGTGCCAGCAGCTTAACACAGGGGGAACGGTACTTC
d_call: NA; v_call: TRBV7-3; clone_size: few; j_call: TRBJ2-2; cdr3_aa: CASSSIQVGMGTGELFF; cdr3_nt: TGTGCCAGCAGCTCCATTCAAGTGGGCATGGGCACCGGGGAGCTGTTTTTT
d_call: NA; v_call: TRBV19; clone_size: few; j_call: TRBJ2-5; cdr3_aa: CAPWVIRRQETQYF; cdr3_nt: TGTGCCCCCTGGGTGATACGTCGGCAAGAGACCCAGTACTTC
d_call: NA; v_call: TRBV28; clone_size: many; j_call: TRBJ2-7; cdr3_aa: CASSFGQLLLEQYF; cdr3_nt: TGTGCCAGCAGTTTCGGACAGCTCCTCCTCGAGCAGTACTTC
d_call: NA; v_call: TRBV7-9; clone_size: few; j_call: TRBJ1-5; cdr3_aa: CASSGGTSLQHF; cdr3_nt: TGTGCCAGCAGCGGGGGGACAAGCCTACAGCATTTT
d_call: NA; v_call: TRBV7-9; clone_size: many; j_call: TRBJ2-3; cdr3_aa: CASSLKRQAPTDTQYF; cdr3_nt: TGTGCCAGCAGCTTGAAAAGACAGGCCCCCACAGATACGCAGTATTTT
d_call: NA; v_call: TRBV9; clone_size: once; j_call: TRBJ2-4; cdr3_aa: CASSVGGLGIQYF; cdr3_nt: TGTGCCAGCAGCGTTGGGGGGCTAGGCATTCAGTACTTC
d_call: TRBD1; v_call: TRBV27; clone_size: once; j_call: TRBJ2-1; cdr3_aa: CARSHDRPGGIDNEQFF; cdr3_nt: TGTGCCAGAAGTCACGACCGGCCAGGGGGCATAGACAATGAGCAGTTCTTC
d_call: TRBD2; v_call: TRBV9; clone_size: NA; j_call: TRBJ2-2; cdr3_aa: CASSYTPGGTNGELFF; cdr3_nt: TGTGCCAGCAGCTATACACCGGGGGGGACAAACGGGGAGCTGTTTTTT
d_call: NA; v_call: TRBV2; clone_size: few; j_call: TRBJ2-7; cdr3_aa: CAGGTLYEQYF; cdr3_nt: TGTGCCGGGGGTACCCTCTACGAGCAGTACTTC
d_call: NA; v_call: TRBV19; clone_size: few; j_call: TRBJ1-1; cdr3_aa: CASSPLRGGAEAFF; cdr3_nt: TGTGCCAGTAGTCCCCTACGCGGGGGCGCTGAAGCTTTCTTT
d_call: TRBD1; v_call: TRBV4-1; clone_size: NA; j_call: TRBJ2-1; cdr3_aa: CASSQGSRDRAGDEQFF; cdr3_nt: TGCGCCAGCAGCCAAGGTTCCCGGGACAGGGCGGGGGATGAGCAGTTCTTC
d_call: NA; v_call: TRBV9; clone_size: many; j_call: TRBJ2-1; cdr3_aa: CASGTGKFF; cdr3_nt: TGTGCCAGCGGAACAGGAAAGTTCTTC
d_call: NA; v_call: TRBV7-6; clone_size: many; j_call: TRBJ2-5; cdr3_aa: CASSPRVFQETQYF; cdr3_nt: TGTGCCAGCAGCCCCCGGGTCTTCCAAGAGACCCAGTACTTC
d_call: NA; v_call: TRBV25-1; clone_size: many; j_call: TRBJ2-7; cdr3_aa: CASSGTDSSYEQYF; cdr3_nt: TGTGCCAGCAGTGGGACCGATAGCTCCTACGAGCAGTACTTC
d_call: NA; v_call: TRBV7-6; clone_size: many; j_call: TRBJ1-1; cdr3_aa: CASSSTGGTMNTEAFF; cdr3_nt: TGTGCCAGCAGCTCAACGGGTGGCACCATGAACACTGAAGCTTTCTTT
d_call: NA; v_call: TRBV4-1; clone_size: many; j_call: TRBJ1-6; cdr3_aa: CASSQEPQQQNSPLHF; cdr3_nt: TGCGCCAGCAGCCAAGAGCCACAGCAACAAAATTCACCCCTCCACTTT